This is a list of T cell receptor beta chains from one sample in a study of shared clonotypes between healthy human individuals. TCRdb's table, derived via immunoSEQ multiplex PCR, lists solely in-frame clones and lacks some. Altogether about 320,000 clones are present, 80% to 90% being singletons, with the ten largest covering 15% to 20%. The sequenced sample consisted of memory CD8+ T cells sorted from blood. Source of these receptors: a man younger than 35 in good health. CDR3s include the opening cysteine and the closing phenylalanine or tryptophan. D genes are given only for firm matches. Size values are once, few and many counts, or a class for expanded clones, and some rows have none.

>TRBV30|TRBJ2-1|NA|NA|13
TGTGCCTGGACTACGGACCCAGGCGATGAGCAGTTCTTC
CAWTTDPGDEQFF
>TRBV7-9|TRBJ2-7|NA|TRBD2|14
TGTGCCAGCAGCTTTAGCGGGAGCGGGAACGAGCAGTACTTC
CASSFSGSGNEQYF
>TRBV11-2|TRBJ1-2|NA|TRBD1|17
TGTGCCAGCAGCTTATCCGTCGACAGGGTGCCCAGCTATGGCTACACCTTC
CASSLSVDRVPSYGYTF
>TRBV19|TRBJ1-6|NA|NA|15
TGTGCCAGTAGTATTAAGGGCGGGGGTAATTCACCCCTCCACTTT
CASSIKGGGNSPLHF
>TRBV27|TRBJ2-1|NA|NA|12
TGTGCCAGCAGTCCCTATTACAATGAGCAGTTCTTC
CASSPYYNEQFF
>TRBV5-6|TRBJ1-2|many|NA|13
TGTGCCAGCAGCCAACAGGACCTCTATGGCTACACCTTC
CASSQQDLYGYTF
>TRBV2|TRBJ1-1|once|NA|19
TGTGCCAGCAGTGAAGTTCCAGGCCCCCAGTGGGTTATGAACACTGAAGCTTTCTTT
CASSEVPGPQWVMNTEAFF
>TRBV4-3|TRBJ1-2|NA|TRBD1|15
TGCGCCAGCAGCCAAGATCACGACAGGGACTATGGCTACACCTTC
CASSQDHDRDYGYTF
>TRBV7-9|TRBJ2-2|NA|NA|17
TGTGCCAGCAGCTTGTTCTCAGTGACATCCACCGCCGGGGAGCTGTTTTTT
CASSLFSVTSTAGELFF
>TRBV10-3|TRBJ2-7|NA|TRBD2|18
TGTGCCATCAGTGAGTCGCCCCTCCCCGGAGCGGGACCCTACCAGCAGTACTTC
CAISESPLPGAGPYQQYF
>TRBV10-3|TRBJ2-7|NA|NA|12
TGTGCCATTCGGACAGCCACCTACGAGCAGTACTTC
CAIRTATYEQYF
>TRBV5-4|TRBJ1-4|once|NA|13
TGTGCCAGCGGGACTTGGGCTAATGAAAAACTGTTTTTT
CASGTWANEKLFF
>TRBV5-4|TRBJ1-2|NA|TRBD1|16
TGTGCCAGCAGTATCTCAGGGGGCCGATTAGTTTATGGCTACACCTTC
CASSISGGRLVYGYTF
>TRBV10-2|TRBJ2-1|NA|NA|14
TGCGCCAGCCGGGGAGCTAGCTCCTACAATGAGCAGTTCTTC
CASRGASSYNEQFF
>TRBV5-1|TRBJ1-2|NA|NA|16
TGCGCCAGCAGCTTGGATATGGGGCCCTCGAACTATGGCTACACCTTC
CASSLDMGPSNYGYTF
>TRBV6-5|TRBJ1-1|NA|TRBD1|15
TGTGCCAGCAGTTTTTACCGGGACAGGGTCACTGAAGCTTTCTTT
CASSFYRDRVTEAFF
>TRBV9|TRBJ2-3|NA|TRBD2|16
TGTGCCAGCAGCCCCTGTTGCGGGAGGCCCCCAGATACGCAGTATTTT
CASSPCCGRPPDTQYF
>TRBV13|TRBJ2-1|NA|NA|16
TGTGCCAGCAGCCCTAGGCCGGGGGCGGTATACAATGAGCAGTTCTTC
CASSPRPGAVYNEQFF
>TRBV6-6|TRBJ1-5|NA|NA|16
TGTGCCAGCAGTTACTCCTTGGAGGGGTACAATCAGCCCCAGCATTTT
CASSYSLEGYNQPQHF
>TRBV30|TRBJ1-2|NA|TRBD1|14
TGTGCCTGGAGTGTAGGGGACAGTTTAAATGGCTACACCTTC
CAWSVGDSLNGYTF
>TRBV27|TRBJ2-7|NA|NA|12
TGTGCCAGCAGTTCCCGGCCCTATCCGCAGTACTTC
CASSSRPYPQYF
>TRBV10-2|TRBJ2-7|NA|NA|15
TGCGCCAGCAGTGAGTCGCCATGGGGCAGGAACGAGCAGTACTTC
CASSESPWGRNEQYF
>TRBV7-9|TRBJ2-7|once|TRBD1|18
TGTGCCAGCAGCTCGCCCGAGACCGGGACAGTGATCTCCTACGAGCAGTACTTC
CASSSPETGTVISYEQYF
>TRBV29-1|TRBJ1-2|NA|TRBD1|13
TGCAGCGTATTAACAGGGGGACCGGGTGGCTACACCTTC
CSVLTGGPGGYTF
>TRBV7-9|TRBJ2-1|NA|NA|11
TGTGCCAGCAGCCCGCGCGCCGAGCAGTTCTTC
CASSPRAEQFF
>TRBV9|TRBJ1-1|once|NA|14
TGTGCCAGCAGCGTAGCTTTGATGAACACTGAAGCTTTCTTT
CASSVALMNTEAFF